Presented here are 31 T cell receptor delta chains from one specimen sequenced in a study of gamma-delta chains in newborns, infants, children. TCRdb reprocessed the reads using CATT. This repertoire shows approximately 11,000 delta-chain clones, about 8.2% found once; its top ten account for under 9.5%. The sequenced sample consisted of blood. Every receptor here comes from a child who was a newborn, infant or young child, either healthy, febrile or measles-vaccinated (not recorded which).

This clone was detected a few times. The sample contains more than one DNA sequence encoding this CDR3. V and J are TRDV2 and TRDJ3, with 9 bases aligning to TRDD3. The ends lost 0 bases at V and 0 bases at J; junction bases unmatched: 5. There are 19 residues in the CDR3. Germline CDR1 is GEAIGNYY and CDR2 is EKD. The CDR3 loop is CACDTAGIRSSWDTRQMFF. CDR3 nucleotide sequence: TGTGCCTGTGACACCGCGGGGATACGGAGCTCCTGGGACACCCGACAGATGTTTTTC.

V usage is TRDV2 and J usage is TRDJ3; 7 nucleotides align to TRDD3. J gave up 0 bases and V 0 bases, and 4 bases lay outside the gene matches. CDR1 and CDR2 (germline): GEAIGNYY, EKD. This CDR3 region has 18 residues. The CDR3: CACDTGGLSSWDTRQMFF. The DNA of the CDR3 is TGTGCCTGTGACACCGGGGGATTGAGCTCCTGGGACACCCGACAGATGTTTTTC.

This clone has only a few counts. The chain has TRDV2 and TRDJ3, with 9 bases matching TRDD3. This CDR3 is 20 amino acids long. V lost 0 bases, J lost 0 bases, and 8 bases stayed unmatched. Germline V lookup: CDR1 GEAIGNYY, CDR2 EKD. Written as DNA, the CDR3 is TGTGCCTGTGACACCGTAGGGTTACTGGGGGACTCCTGGGACACCCGACAGATGTTTTTC. Its translation: CACDTVGLLGDSWDTRQMFF.

This clone has only a few counts. The V and J genes are TRDV1 and TRDJ1; D is perhaps TRDD3 (9 bases). This CDR3 has 21 residues. V was trimmed by 1 base and J by 1 base, leaving 28 bases between them. Germline V gene lookup returns CDR1 TSWWSYY and CDR2 QGS. This CDR3 reads CALGEQLPTLLGDVGTDKLIF. In nucleotides, the CDR3 is TGTGCTCTTGGGGAACAACTTCCTACTCTCCTGGGGGATGTCGGCACCGATAAACTCATCTTT.

This sequence joins TRDV1 and TRDJ1; D might be TRDD3 (6 bases). The germline V gene encodes CDR1 TSWWSYY and CDR2 QGS. The length of the CDR3 is 20 residues. V lost 0 bases, J lost 2 bases, and 25 bases lay in between. The CDR3 DNA sequence: TGTGCTCTTGGGGAACTAGAATTGACCTACTGGGTCTTATTTACCGATAAACTCATCTTT. It codes for CALGELELTYWVLFTDKLIF.

This clone was seen only a few times. The sample holds other DNA sequences that translate to the same CDR3. V is TRDV2 and J is TRDJ3; TRDD3 matches 8 bases. The germline V gene has CDR1 GEAIGNYY and CDR2 EKD. Trimming took 0 bases from V and 0 from J; bases not matched to a gene: 9. The CDR3 spans 20 residues. Here the CDR3 reads CACDTATGGYSSWDTRQMFF. The CDR3 DNA follows: TGTGCCTGTGACACCGCCACTGGGGGCTATAGCTCCTGGGACACCCGACAGATGTTTTTC.

The V gene is TRDV2, the J gene TRDJ1; 11 bases are a match to TRDD3. Germline V lookup: CDR1 GEAIGNYY, CDR2 EKD. The length of the CDR3 is 15 residues. V trimming: 3 bases; J trimming: 2 bases; junction bases outside the gene matches: 4. The DNA of the CDR3 is TGTGCCTGTGACGCTCTGGGGGATACTACCGATAAACTCATCTTT. Protein sequence: CACDALGDTTDKLIF.

Notes on this clone: One end of the junction does not line up with germline, which may come from a read error. The rearrangement uses TRDV2 and TRDJ3; a weak D match, TRDD3 (5 bases). The CDR3 length is 20 residues. Per the germline V gene, CDR1 is GEAIGNYY and CDR2 is EKD. The CDR3 bases are TGTGCCTGCGACACAGCGGGGGGGCCCGGCAGCTCCTGGGACACCCGACAGATGTTTTTC. Its translation: CACDTAGGPGSSWDTRQMFF.

The V call is TRDV2, the J call TRDJ3; 12 nucleotides agree with TRDD3. Germline V lookup: CDR1 GEAIGNYY, CDR2 EKD. This CDR3 spans 20 amino acids. V gave up 2 bases and J gave up 0 bases; unmatched junction bases: 7. The CDR3 is CACDSTGGYTSSWDTRQMFF. In nucleotides, the CDR3 is TGTGCCTGTGACAGTACTGGGGGATACACCAGCTCCTGGGACACCCGACAGATGTTTTTC.

The table lists this clone with a few counts. The chain carries TRDV2 and TRDJ2; D is perhaps TRDD3 (6 bases). The germline CDR1 and CDR2 sequences are GEAIGNYY and EKD. V was shortened by 0 bases and J by 0 bases, with 16 bases between the two germline ends. This CDR3 region has 18 residues. The CDR3 nucleotides read TGTGCCTGTGACACCGGTGGGGGCCTAGGAACTTTGACAGCACAACTCTTCTTT. It yields the protein CACDTGGGLGTLTAQLFF.

A note on this clone: At one end, the junction sequence differs from germline, possibly due to a read error. DNA for the CDR3: TGTGCTCATGGGGAACTGGGGATCTTGCCGTACTGGGGGACATACACCGATAAACTCATCTTT. Translated: CAHGELGILPYWGTYTDKLIF. V usage is TRDV1 and J usage is TRDJ1; TRDD3 agrees at 9 bases. The CDR3 sequence is 21 residues long. Germline CDR1 and CDR2: TSWWSYY and QGS.

This clone appeared a few times. The rearrangement links TRDV1 to TRDJ1; TRDD3 matches at 10 bases. Trimming cost V 4 bases and J 0 bases; bases outside gene matches: 23. Germline V gives CDR1 TSWWSYY, CDR2 QGS. The CDR3 is 22 amino acids. The CDR3 region has the DNA TGTGCTCTTGGGGGCCCCAACTTCCTTCCACTGGGGGATTTGGGGTACACCGATAAACTCATCTTT. As protein: CALGGPNFLPLGDLGYTDKLIF.

This clone showed up just a few times. The sample carries other DNA sequences with the same CDR3. V and J are TRDV2 and TRDJ1; D unclear. From germline, CDR1 is GEAIGNYY and CDR2 EKD. Trimming took off 0 bases at V and 4 bases at J, with 17 bases between the two ends. This CDR3 is 16 amino acids long. The DNA of the CDR3 is TGTGCCTGTGACACCCTTGCCCGGCGGAGGAGCGATAAACTCATCTTT. It codes for CACDTLARRRSDKLIF.

This chain links TRDV2 with TRDJ3, with 9 positions matching TRDD3. The CDR3 totals 22 residues. The germline V gene has CDR1 GEAIGNYY and CDR2 EKD. V lost 0 bases, J lost 0 bases, and 14 bases stayed unmatched. CDR3 sequence reads: CACDTISGGFDTSSWDTRQMFF. CDR3 sequence (DNA): TGTGCCTGTGACACCATTTCTGGGGGATTCGATACGAGCTCCTGGGACACCCGACAGATGTTTTTC.

This clone has a handful of counts. V gene TRDV1 combines with J gene TRDJ1; no firm D call. Per the germline V gene, CDR1 is TSWWSYY and CDR2 is QGS. CDR3 length: 15 residues. The V end lost 0 bases, the J end lost 1 base, and 9 bases lay between the germline ends. The CDR3 reads CALGELTPSTDKLIF. The CDR3 DNA follows: TGTGCTCTTGGGGAACTTACCCCCTCCACCGATAAACTCATCTTT.

This clone is deemed medium-sized. The V gene is TRDV2, the J gene TRDJ3; 8 bases are a match to TRDD3. J lost 0 bases, V lost 0 bases, and 6 bases had no gene match. Germline V CDR1 and CDR2: GEAIGNYY, EKD. The CDR3 covers 19 residues. CDR3 in amino acids: CACDTVLGEASWDTRQMFF. CDR3 coding DNA: TGTGCCTGTGACACCGTTCTGGGGGAGGCCTCCTGGGACACCCGACAGATGTTTTTC.

This clone was counted only a few times. The protein held in TCRdb is that of a much larger clone and does not match this DNA's translation at residue 5, likely because of a read error; the protein shown is translated from the DNA. This chain joins TRDV2 and TRDJ3, with 12 bases fitting TRDD3. The J segment lost 5 bases and the V segment lost 3 bases, leaving 7 bases of the junction unmatched. Germline lookup yields CDR1 GEAIGNYY and CDR2 EKD. CDR3 length: 18 residues. The CDR3 loop is CACDALLGDTRDTRQMFF. The CDR3 bases are TGTGCCTGTGACGCCCTACTGGGGGATACCCGGGACACCCGACAGATGTTTTTC.

This clone counts as medium-sized. The chain is built from TRDV2 and TRDJ1; TRDD3 aligns across 13 bases. This CDR3 has 17 amino acids. The V segment lost 0 bases and the J segment 3 bases; nucleotides outside the gene matches: 6. Germline V gene data show CDR1 as GEAIGNYY and CDR2 as EKD. CDR3 loop: CACDTVTGGYAADKLIF. CDR3 coding DNA: TGTGCCTGTGACACCGTAACTGGGGGATACGCCGCCGATAAACTCATCTTT.

This clone was seen a few times. The chain couples TRDV2 to TRDJ1; 12 bases agree with TRDD3. CDR3 length equals 17 residues. CDR1 is GEAIGNYY, CDR2 EKD, per germline. Unmatched junction bases numbered 9, after V lost 3 bases and J lost 2 bases. The DNA for the CDR3 is TGTGCCTGTGACCGACTGGGGGATACTCAGACGACCGATAAACTCATCTTT. Amino acid sequence: CACDRLGDTQTTDKLIF.

As concerns this clone: This DNA's translation differs at residue 17 from TCRdb's protein, which comes from a much larger clone; a read error is likely, and the protein shown is translated from the DNA. V is TRDV2 and J is TRDJ3; D possibly corresponds to TRDD3 (5 bases). Germline-derived CDR1 and CDR2 are GEAIGNYY and EKD. CDR3 size: 19 residues. This chain's CDR3 is CACDTVLPESSWDTRQTFF. CDR3 sequence (DNA): TGTGCCTGTGACACCGTACTGCCTGAAAGCTCCTGGGACACCCGACAGACGTTTTTC.

This clone has more than one count but fewer than ten. The V gene is TRDV1, the J gene TRDJ1; 12 positions agree with TRDD3. This CDR3 is built from 24 residues. Germline values: CDR1 TSWWSYY, CDR2 QGS. Trimming cost V 0 bases and J 0 bases; bases outside gene matches: 23. The CDR3 nucleotides are TGTGCTCTTGGGGAACTGTTAAAGTTCTCCTATCGTACTGGGGGATACAGGCACACCGATAAACTCATCTTT. This translates into CALGELLKFSYRTGGYRHTDKLIF.

A note on this clone: In the same sample, other DNA sequences code for this CDR3. The V gene is TRDV2, the J gene TRDJ3; 8 bases agree with TRDD3. The V gene end was trimmed by 1 base and the J gene end by 1 base; junction bases not matched to a gene: 5. This CDR3 has 18 amino acids. Germline CDR1 reads GEAIGNYY; CDR2 reads EKD. As DNA, the CDR3 is TGTGCCTGTGACACGTACTGGGGGTCATCCTGGGACACCCGACAGATGTTTTTC. Translation: CACDTYWGSSWDTRQMFF.

This clone is medium-sized within its sample. This chain links TRDV2 with TRDJ1; 8 bases line up with TRDD3. The trim removed 0 bases at V and 6 bases at J, leaving 5 bases unmatched. Germline CDR1 reads GEAIGNYY; CDR2 reads EKD. This CDR3 spans 14 amino acids. The CDR3 loop reads CACDTVGGSHKLIF. For the CDR3, the DNA is TGTGCCTGTGACACCGTTGGGGGATCCCATAAACTCATCTTT.

This clone showed up just a few times. The TCRdb protein, from a much larger clone, departs from this DNA's translation at residue 13, likely by read error; the protein shown derives from the DNA. The chain employs TRDV2 and TRDJ1; D is perhaps TRDD3 (6 bases). Germline V gene data show CDR1 as GEAIGNYY and CDR2 as EKD. CDR3 length equals 14 residues. The CDR3 coding sequence is TGTGCCTGTGATCCTGTACTGGGAACCGATAAACTCACCTTT. Protein product: CACDPVLGTDKLTF.

This chain connects TRDV2 to TRDJ3; tentatively, D is TRDD3 (5 bases). The CDR3 sequence is 18 residues long. The germline V and J ends were trimmed by 4 bases and 0 bases, with 15 bases remaining between them. The germline gives CDR1 GEAIGNYY, CDR2 EKD. The CDR3: CACDEVLESSWDTRQMFF. The CDR3 DNA sequence: TGTGCCTGTGATGAGGTACTGGAGAGCTCCTGGGACACCCGACAGATGTTTTTC.

This clone occurred a few times. The V and J genes are TRDV2 and TRDJ1, with TRDD3 matching over 8 bases. This CDR3 has 17 residues. The trim removed 4 bases at V and 0 bases at J, leaving 12 bases unmatched. Germline V gives CDR1 GEAIGNYY, CDR2 EKD. For the CDR3, the DNA is TGTGCCTGTGAGAAGCTTGGGGGATTAGGTGACACCGATAAACTCATCTTT. Its protein product is CACEKLGGLGDTDKLIF.

This clone occurred a few times. For this DNA, TCRdb reports the protein of a much larger clone, which diverges at residue 12, most likely from a read error; the protein presented here is translated directly from the DNA. The V call is TRDV2, the J call TRDJ1; a weak D match, TRDD2 (6 bases). The CDR3 consists of 15 residues. Germline CDR1 reads GEAIGNYY; CDR2 reads EKD. The CDR3 sequence is CACDTLLLGADRLIF. The CDR3 region has the DNA TGTGCCTGTGACACCCTCCTACTTGGCGCCGATAGACTCATCTTT.

Comments on this clone: A much larger clonotype is one base distant, so this may be a read error. This chain uses TRDV2 with TRDJ3; TRDD3 aligns across 8 bases. With 2 bases clipped from V and 0 bases from J, the junction kept 2 bases outside the gene matches. The CDR3 consists of 17 residues. Germline V gene sequence: CDR1 GEAIGNYY, CDR2 EKD. CDR3 sequence (DNA): TGTGCCTGTGACAGCTGGGGGAGCTCCTGGGACACCCGACAGATGTTTTTC. Its translation is CACDSWGSSWDTRQMFF.

The chain recombines TRDV1 with TRDJ1; 12 bases map to TRDD3. CDR1 is TSWWSYY and CDR2 is QGS in the germline V gene. V was clipped by 4 bases and J by 1 base; unmatched bases: 13. The CDR3 spans 19 residues. DNA of the CDR3: TGTGCTCTTGGGGTCGTTCCTACTGGGGGATACCCGGGCACCGATAAACTCATCTTT. This gives the protein CALGVVPTGGYPGTDKLIF.

V usage is TRDV1 and J usage is TRDJ1; D tentatively reads TRDD2 or TRDD3 (9 bases each). Trimming removed 0 bases from V and 0 bases from J, with 29 bases in between. The CDR3 covers 22 residues. CDR1 and CDR2 (germline): TSWWSYY, QGS. CDR3 loop: CALGELAFLRGVGDKHTDKLIF. CDR3 in DNA: TGTGCTCTTGGGGAACTCGCCTTCCTACGTGGGGTGGGGGATAAACACACCGATAAACTCATCTTT.

This clone occurred a few times. A read error may account for a junction end that differs from germline. This CDR3 is also generated by other DNA sequences in the sample. The chain recombines TRDV2 with TRDJ3, with 8 bases identical to TRDD3. From germline, CDR1 is GEAIGNYY and CDR2 EKD. This CDR3 spans 18 amino acids. This chain's CDR3 is CACDTVWGSSWDTRQMFF. The CDR3 DNA is TGTGCCTGTGACACCGTCTGGGGGAGCTCCTGGGACACCCGGCAGATGTTTTTC.